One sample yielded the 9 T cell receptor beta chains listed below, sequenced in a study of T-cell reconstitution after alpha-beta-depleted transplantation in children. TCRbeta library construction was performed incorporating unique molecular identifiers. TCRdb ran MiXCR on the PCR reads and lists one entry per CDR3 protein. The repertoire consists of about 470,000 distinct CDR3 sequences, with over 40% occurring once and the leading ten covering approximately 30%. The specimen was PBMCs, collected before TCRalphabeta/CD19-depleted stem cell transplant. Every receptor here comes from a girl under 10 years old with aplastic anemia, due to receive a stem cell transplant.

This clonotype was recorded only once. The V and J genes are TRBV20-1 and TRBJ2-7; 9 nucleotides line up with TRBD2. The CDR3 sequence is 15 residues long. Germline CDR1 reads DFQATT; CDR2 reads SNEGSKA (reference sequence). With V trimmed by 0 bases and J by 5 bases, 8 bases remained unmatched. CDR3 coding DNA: TGCAGTGCTAGAGATCCCGGGCGGGGGGGCCACGAGCAGTACTTC. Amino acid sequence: CSARDPGRGGHEQYF.

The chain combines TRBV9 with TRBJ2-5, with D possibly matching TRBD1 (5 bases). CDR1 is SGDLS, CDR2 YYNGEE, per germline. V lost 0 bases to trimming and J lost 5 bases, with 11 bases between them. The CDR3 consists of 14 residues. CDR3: CASSVGSPGETQYF. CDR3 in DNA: TGTGCCAGCAGCGTAGGTAGTCCAGGGGAGACCCAGTACTTC. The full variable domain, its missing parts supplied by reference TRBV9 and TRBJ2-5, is DSGVTQTPKHLITATGQRVTLRCSPRSGDLSVYWYQQSLDQGLQFLIQYYNGEERAKGNILERFSAQQFPDLHSELNLSSLELGDSALYFCASSVGSPGETQYFGPGTRLLVL.

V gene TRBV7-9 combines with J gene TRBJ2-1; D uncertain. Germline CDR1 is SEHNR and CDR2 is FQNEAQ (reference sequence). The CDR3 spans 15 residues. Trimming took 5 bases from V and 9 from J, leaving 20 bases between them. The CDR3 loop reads CASSPLRPTIGEQFF. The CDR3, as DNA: TGTGCCAGCAGCCCCCTGCGCCCCACAATCGGTGAGCAGTTCTTC.

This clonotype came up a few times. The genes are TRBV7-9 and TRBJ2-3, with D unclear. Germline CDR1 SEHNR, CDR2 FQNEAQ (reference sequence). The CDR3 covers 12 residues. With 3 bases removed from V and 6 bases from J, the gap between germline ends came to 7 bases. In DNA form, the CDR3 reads TGTGCCAGCAGCTTGTACGGCGATACGCAGTATTTT. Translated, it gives CASSLYGDTQYF.

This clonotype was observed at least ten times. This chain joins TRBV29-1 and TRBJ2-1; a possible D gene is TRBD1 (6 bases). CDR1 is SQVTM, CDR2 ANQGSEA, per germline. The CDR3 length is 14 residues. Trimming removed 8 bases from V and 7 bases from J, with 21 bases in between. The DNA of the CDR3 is TGCAGCCTAAAAAAACAGGGTCTGGCAAATGAGCAGTTCTTC. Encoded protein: CSLKKQGLANEQFF.

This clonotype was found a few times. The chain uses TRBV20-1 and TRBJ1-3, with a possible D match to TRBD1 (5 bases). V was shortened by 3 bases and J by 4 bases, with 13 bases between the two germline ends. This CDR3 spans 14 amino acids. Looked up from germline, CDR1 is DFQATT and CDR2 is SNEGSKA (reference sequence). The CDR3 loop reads CSASQGGVGNTIYF. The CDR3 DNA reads TGCAGTGCTAGCCAAGGAGGGGTAGGAAACACCATATATTTT.

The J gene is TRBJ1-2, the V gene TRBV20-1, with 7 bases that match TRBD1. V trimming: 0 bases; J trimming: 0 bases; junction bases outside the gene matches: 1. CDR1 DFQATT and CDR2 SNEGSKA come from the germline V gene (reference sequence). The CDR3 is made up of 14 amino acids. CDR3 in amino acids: CSARDQGANYGYTF. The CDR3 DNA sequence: TGCAGTGCTAGAGATCAGGGGGCTAACTATGGCTACACCTTC.

CDR3 in DNA: TGCAGCGTTGTAGCGGGAGGGAGGTCAGATACGCAGTATTTT. Encoded protein: CSVVAGGRSDTQYF. V and J are TRBV29-1 and TRBJ2-3; 11 nucleotides agree with TRBD2. Trimming removed 4 bases from V and 4 bases from J; junction bases left unmatched: 4. This CDR3 contains 14 residues. Germline CDR1 reads SQVTM; CDR2 reads ANQGSEA.

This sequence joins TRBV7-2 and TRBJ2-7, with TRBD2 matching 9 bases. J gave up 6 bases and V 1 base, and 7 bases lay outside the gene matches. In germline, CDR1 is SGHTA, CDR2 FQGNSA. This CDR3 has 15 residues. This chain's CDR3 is CASSLGGSGSSEQYF. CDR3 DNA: TGTGCCAGCAGCTTAGGTGGTAGCGGGAGTTCCGAGCAGTACTTC.